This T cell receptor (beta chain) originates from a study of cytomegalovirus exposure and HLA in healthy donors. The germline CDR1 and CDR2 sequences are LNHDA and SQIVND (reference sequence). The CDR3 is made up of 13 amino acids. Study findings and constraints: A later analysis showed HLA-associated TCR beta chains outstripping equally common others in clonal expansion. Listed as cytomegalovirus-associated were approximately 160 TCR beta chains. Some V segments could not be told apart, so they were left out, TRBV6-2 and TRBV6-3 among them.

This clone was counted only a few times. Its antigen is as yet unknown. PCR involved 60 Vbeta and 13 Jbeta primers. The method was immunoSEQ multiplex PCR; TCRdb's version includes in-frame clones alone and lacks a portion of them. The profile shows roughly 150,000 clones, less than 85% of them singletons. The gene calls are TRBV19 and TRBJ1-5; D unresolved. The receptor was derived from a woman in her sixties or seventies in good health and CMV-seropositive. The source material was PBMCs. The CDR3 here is CASGGTIYQPQHF. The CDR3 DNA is TGTGCTTCGGGTGGAACCATTTATCAGCCCCAGCATTTT.